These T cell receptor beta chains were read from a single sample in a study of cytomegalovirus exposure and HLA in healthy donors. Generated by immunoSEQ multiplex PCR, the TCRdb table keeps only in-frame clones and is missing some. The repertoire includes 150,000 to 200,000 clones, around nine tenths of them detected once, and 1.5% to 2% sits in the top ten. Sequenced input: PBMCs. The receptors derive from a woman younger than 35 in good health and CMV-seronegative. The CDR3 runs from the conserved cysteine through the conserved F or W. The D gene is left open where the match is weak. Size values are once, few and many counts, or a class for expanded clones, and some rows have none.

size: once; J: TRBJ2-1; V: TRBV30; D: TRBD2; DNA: TGTGCCTGGAGTGCATTTGATGCTAGCGGAAGGAGCTCCTACAATGAGCAGTTCTTC; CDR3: CAWSAFDASGRSSYNEQFF
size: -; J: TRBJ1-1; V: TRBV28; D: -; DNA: TGTGCCAGCAGTGACAGAGGAACTGAAGCTTTCTTT; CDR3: CASSDRGTEAFF
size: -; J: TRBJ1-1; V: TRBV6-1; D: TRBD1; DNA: TGTGCCAGCAGCCTGACAGGGTACACTGAAGCTTTCTTT; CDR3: CASSLTGYTEAFF
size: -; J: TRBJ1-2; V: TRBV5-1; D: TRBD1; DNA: TGCGCCAGCAGCTCGGGACAGGGGGCCCCATATGGCTACACCTTC; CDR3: CASSSGQGAPYGYTF
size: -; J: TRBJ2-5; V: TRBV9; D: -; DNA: TGTGCCAGCAGCGTAGAAGGGACAAGGGGGGAGACCCAGTACTTC; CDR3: CASSVEGTRGETQYF
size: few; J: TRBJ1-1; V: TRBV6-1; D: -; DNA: TGTGCCAGCACCCGCGGACAGTCAAACACTGAAGCTTTCTTT; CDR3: CASTRGQSNTEAFF
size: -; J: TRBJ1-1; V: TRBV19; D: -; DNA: TGTGCCAGTACGGGAATGGCTGAAGCTTTCTTT; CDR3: CASTGMAEAFF
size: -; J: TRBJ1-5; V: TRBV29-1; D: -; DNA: TGCAGCGTGGGGGGGGGTAACGGTCAGCCCCAGCATTTT; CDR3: CSVGGGNGQPQHF
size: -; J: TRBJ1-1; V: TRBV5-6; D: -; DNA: TGTGCCAGCAGCTTGGGGGGGGGTAGCACTGAAGCTTTCTTT; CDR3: CASSLGGGSTEAFF
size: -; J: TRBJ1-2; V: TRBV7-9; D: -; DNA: TGTGCCAGCAGCTTAGCGCTTGGGGAGCACTATGGCTACACCTTC; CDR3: CASSLALGEHYGYTF
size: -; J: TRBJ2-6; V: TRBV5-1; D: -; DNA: TGCGCCAGCAGCCTTTTGGTCTTGCCTGACACGACCTCTGGGGCCAACGTCCTGACTTTC; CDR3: CASSLLVLPDTTSGANVLTF
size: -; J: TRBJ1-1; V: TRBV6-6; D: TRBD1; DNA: TGTGCCAGCAGCACGACAGGGGGGAACATGAACACTGAAGCTTTCTTT; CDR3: CASSTTGGNMNTEAFF
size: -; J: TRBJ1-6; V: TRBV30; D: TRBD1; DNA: TGTGCCTGGGTATTGGCCGGGACAGGGAGTGCACCCCTCCACTTT; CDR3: CAWVLAGTGSAPLHF
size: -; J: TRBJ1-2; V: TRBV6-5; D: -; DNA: TGTGCCAGCAGCCCCGGCAGGGGCCAGATTGGCTACACCTTC; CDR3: CASSPGRGQIGYTF
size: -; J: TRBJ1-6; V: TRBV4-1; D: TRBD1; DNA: TGCGCCAGCAGCCAACAACGGGGACAGAGAGGTTCACCCCTCCACTTT; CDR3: CASSQQRGQRGSPLHF
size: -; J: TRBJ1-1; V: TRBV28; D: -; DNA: TGTGCCAGCAGACGCTTAACAATAGCGGACACTGAAGCTTTCTTT; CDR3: CASRRLTIADTEAFF
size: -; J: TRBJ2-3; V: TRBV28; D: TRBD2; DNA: TGTGCCAGCAGCCTAGCGGGGGAGTATACGCAGTATTTT; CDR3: CASSLAGEYTQYF
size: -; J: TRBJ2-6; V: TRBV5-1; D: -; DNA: TGCGCCAGCAGACAGGACCCCTCTGGGGCCAACGTCCTGACTTTC; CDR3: CASRQDPSGANVLTF
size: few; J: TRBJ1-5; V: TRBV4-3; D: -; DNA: TGCGCCAGCAGCCAGAAGTGGGAGGGACAGCCCCAGCATTTT; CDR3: CASSQKWEGQPQHF
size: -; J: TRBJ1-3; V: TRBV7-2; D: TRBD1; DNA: TGTGCCAGCAGCGCTACGACAGGGGTGTCTGGAAACACCATATATTTT; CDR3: CASSATTGVSGNTIYF
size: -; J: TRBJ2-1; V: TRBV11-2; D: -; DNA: TGTGCCAGCAGCTCATTGGTGGAGGAGCAGTTCTTC; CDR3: CASSSLVEEQFF
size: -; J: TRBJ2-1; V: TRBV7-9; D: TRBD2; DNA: TGTGCCAGCAGCTTAGCGAAGCGGGATCCCTCCTACAATGAGCAGTTCTTC; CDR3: CASSLAKRDPSYNEQFF
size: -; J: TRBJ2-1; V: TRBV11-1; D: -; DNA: TGTGCCAGCAGCTTCCAGCGCAATGAGCAGTTCTTC; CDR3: CASSFQRNEQFF
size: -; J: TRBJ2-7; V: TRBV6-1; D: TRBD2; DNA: TGTGCCAGCAGTGACAGGCTAGCGGGAGGCCGGGGGTACGAGCAGTACTTC; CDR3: CASSDRLAGGRGYEQYF
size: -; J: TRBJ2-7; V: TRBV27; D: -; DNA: TGTGCCAGCAGTGATCAGGCGGGGGCCCTTTGGTACGAGCAGTACTTC; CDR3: CASSDQAGALWYEQYF